The rows below give T cell receptor beta chains drawn from one sample of a study of CD8 T cells in Susac syndrome. In TCRdb, the immunoSEQ multiplex PCR reads were re-called with MiXCR into one record per CDR3 protein. The table has roughly 200,000 distinct CDR3 sequences, roughly nine tenths seen once. The sample consisted of CD4+ T cells from PBMCs. The origin of the receptors is a human donor with Susac syndrome. Both conserved end residues are part of each CDR3. The order of the fields is CDR3 protein, CDR3 DNA, J gene, D gene, clone size, CDR3 length, V gene. A D gene is named only where the DNA matches it firmly. Some rows have no size entry. The others give once, few or many, or a class for an expanded clone.

CDR3: CASSIFRTSNQPQHF
DNA: TGTGCCAGTAGTATTTTTCGGACAAGCAATCAGCCCCAGCATTTT
J: TRBJ1-5
D: .
size: .
length: 15
V: TRBV19

CDR3: CAWSLAGGPLNIQYF
DNA: TGTGCCTGGAGTCTAGCGGGGGGGCCGTTAAACATTCAGTACTTC
J: TRBJ2-4
D: TRBD2
size: .
length: 15
V: TRBV30

CDR3: CASSPRGSGRASNEQFF
DNA: TGTGCCAGCAGCCCCAGGGGAAGCGGGAGGGCCTCCAATGAGCAGTTCTTC
J: TRBJ2-1
D: TRBD2
size: once
length: 17
V: TRBV7-3

CDR3: CASSSSAGVFF
DNA: TGTGCCAGCAGTTCGAGTGCAGGGGTCTTCTTC
J: TRBJ2-1
D: .
size: .
length: 11
V: TRBV6-5

CDR3: CASKTAGTAGNTIYF
DNA: TGTGCCAGCAAAACGGCCGGGACCGCTGGAAACACCATATATTTT
J: TRBJ1-3
D: .
size: .
length: 15
V: TRBV2

CDR3: CARSLRRGSYNEQFF
DNA: TGTGCCAGAAGCTTAAGAAGGGGCTCCTACAATGAGCAGTTCTTC
J: TRBJ2-1
D: .
size: .
length: 15
V: TRBV5-3

CDR3: CSATGLGGARETQYF
DNA: TGCAGTGCTACCGGCTTGGGGGGGGCCCGAGAGACCCAGTACTTC
J: TRBJ2-5
D: .
size: .
length: 15
V: TRBV20-1

CDR3: CASSDPHSTGRELLTSTDTQYF
DNA: TGTGCCAGCAGTGACCCACACTCAACAGGGAGGGAACTCTTGACTAGCACAGATACGCAGTATTTT
J: TRBJ2-3
D: .
size: .
length: 22
V: TRBV2

CDR3: CASSAGTWGVYGYTF
DNA: TGTGCCAGCAGTGCCGGGACATGGGGGGTCTATGGCTACACCTTC
J: TRBJ1-2
D: .
size: once
length: 15
V: TRBV28

CDR3: CASSQQAGAHEQYF
DNA: TGTGCCAGCAGCCAACAAGCGGGAGCCCACGAGCAGTACTTC
J: TRBJ2-7
D: TRBD2
size: .
length: 14
V: TRBV4-2

CDR3: CASSPSVREKLFF
DNA: TGTGCCAGCAGCCCAAGCGTACGTGAAAAACTGTTTTTT
J: TRBJ1-4
D: .
size: .
length: 13
V: TRBV4-2

CDR3: CAISESGYNEQFF
DNA: TGTGCCATCAGTGAATCTGGGTACAATGAGCAGTTCTTC
J: TRBJ2-1
D: .
size: .
length: 13
V: TRBV10-3

CDR3: CASSLEDGTPYEQYF
DNA: TGTGCCAGCAGCTTAGAGGATGGGACTCCCTACGAGCAGTACTTC
J: TRBJ2-7
D: .
size: .
length: 15
V: TRBV13

CDR3: CASSSTWATDTQYF
DNA: TGTGCCAGCAGCTCCACCTGGGCGACAGATACGCAGTATTTT
J: TRBJ2-3
D: .
size: .
length: 14
V: TRBV11-2

CDR3: CACQNLNEQYF
DNA: TGTGCCTGCCAAAACCTTAACGAGCAGTACTTC
J: TRBJ2-7
D: .
size: .
length: 11
V: TRBV30